This TCR beta chain was found in a study of identical twins. Findings and caveats of the study: Insertions ran lower in abundant cord blood beta clonotypes, though not in memory repertoires. Twin pairs had excess sharing that was weaker in beta out-of-frame sequences.

Template switching added a universal primer binding site, and final cDNA carried unique molecular identifiers. One entry per CDR3 protein results from TCRdb running MiXCR on the 5' RACE reads. The sample includes around 340,000 distinct CDR3 sequences, 12% of them seen just once. The germline V gene has CDR1 MRHNA and CDR2 SNTAGT. CDR3 length: 14 amino acids. Trimming left V 2 bases short and J 3 bases short, with 11 bases between. With no exceptions, donors were healthy Caucasians. As to this clonotype: Its antigen is unknown.

A further study also used this sample, focusing on yellow fever vaccine responses in identical twins.

The sequence came from a young woman in good health. Sequencing was carried out using CD8+ T cells sorted from blood. The rearrangement joins TRBV6-4 to TRBJ2-7, with a possible D match to TRBD1 (5 bases). CDR3 region: CASSDEDILYEQYV. In nucleotides, the CDR3 is TGTGCCAGCAGTGACGAGGACATCCTCTACGAGCAGTACGTC.